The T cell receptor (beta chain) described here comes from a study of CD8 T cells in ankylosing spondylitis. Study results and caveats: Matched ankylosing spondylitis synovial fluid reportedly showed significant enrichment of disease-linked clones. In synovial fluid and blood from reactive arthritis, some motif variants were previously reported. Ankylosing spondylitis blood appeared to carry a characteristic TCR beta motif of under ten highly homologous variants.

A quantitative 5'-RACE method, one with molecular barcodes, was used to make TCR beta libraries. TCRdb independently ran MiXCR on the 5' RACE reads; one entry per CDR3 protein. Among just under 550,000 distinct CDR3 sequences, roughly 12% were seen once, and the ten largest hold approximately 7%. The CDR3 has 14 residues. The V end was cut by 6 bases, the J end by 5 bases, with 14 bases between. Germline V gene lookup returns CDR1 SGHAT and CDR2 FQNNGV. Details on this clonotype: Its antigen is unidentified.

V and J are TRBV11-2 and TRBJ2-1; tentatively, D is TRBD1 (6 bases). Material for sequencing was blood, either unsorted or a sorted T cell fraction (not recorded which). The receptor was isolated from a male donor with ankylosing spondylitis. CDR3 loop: CASRPWTAHNEQFF. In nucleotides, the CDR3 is TGTGCCAGCAGGCCATGGACAGCACACAATGAGCAGTTCTTC.